What follows is one TCR beta chain and its context. TCRdb's table, derived via immunoSEQ multiplex PCR, lists solely in-frame clones and lacks some. The table shows 400,000 or so clones, with approximately 89% occurring only once. The V segment lost 6 bases and the J segment 3 bases; nucleotides outside the gene matches: 5. This CDR3 region has 15 residues. Germline CDR1 and CDR2: LGHNT and FRNRAP. This entry belongs to a study of blood T cell repertoires in COVID-19. Overall study: Recovery among Cohort 3 donors was established by two negative PCRs, clearance, or symptom resolution.

V usage is TRBV12-5 and J usage is TRBJ2-1; the match to TRBD2 covers 10 bases. This TCR was recovered from a man aged 40-49 years in a cohort exposed to, infected with or recovered from COVID-19 (not recorded which). Source material: PBMCs or T cells enriched from blood (not recorded which). The chain's CDR3 is CASGSGLADYNEQFF. The CDR3 coding sequence is TGTGCTAGTGGCTCCGGACTAGCGGACTACAATGAGCAGTTCTTC. Drawing the rest from reference TRBV12-5 and TRBJ2-1, the complete variable domain is DARVTQTPRHKVTEMGQEVTMRCQPILGHNTVFWYRQTMMQGLELLAYFRNRAPLDDSGMPKDRFSAEMPDATLATLKIQPSEPRDSAVYFCASGSGLADYNEQFFGPGTRLTVL.